The subject of this entry is one T cell receptor beta chain. It lacks a known antigen. Base qualities are not at hand, and no much larger clone is one base apart. The junction carries 14 bases between V and J, which are trimmed by 5 bases and 1 base respectively. CDR1 is given as SEHNR and CDR2 as FQNEAQ, both from the germline V gene (reference sequence). CDR3 length: 15 amino acids, cysteine to phenylalanine. Just CDR3 DNA is preserved here, 45 bases in frame from base 1. The data originate from a study of T cell responses to AZD1222 COVID-19 vaccine (dated by TCRdb to about 2021). General notes on the study: AZD1222 recipients with second doses at about 4 weeks or about 12 weeks were pooled, because spike-specific TCR depth and breadth did not differ between schedules. A total of more than 230 trial participants underwent TCR sequencing, of whom 200 to 220 had received two doses of AZD1222 and about 25 had received two doses of the MenACWY control vaccine. Trial participants were enrolled into age subgroups of 18-55, 56-69 and 70-plus years, which contained about 150, 27 and 61 TCR-sequenced participants, respectively. The study at large found these results: The 56-69-year group was small, and its depth increase did not reach significance, likely because of low power. Epitopes outside the regions mutated in the B.1.351 and B.1.1.7 variants were reportedly recognized by nearly half of the unique spike-specific TCRs. Conclusions about previously exposed vaccinees are limited because only a handful of AZD1222 recipients were SARS-CoV-2 seropositive at baseline. Because no samples from the day 14 peak response were available, repertoires could be characterized only after the peak T cell response. Vaccine-associated CD4 TCRs spanned the whole spike protein, with dominant responses in regions 160-218 and 743-854. Participants were mostly white British and included more females than males, and it was suggested by the authors that clonal diversity may have been underestimated. After two AZD1222 doses, both the breadth and the depth of spike-specific TCRs were significantly higher than at day 0 and than in MenACWY recipients.

The CDR3 regions of human TCRbeta chains were analyzed by immunosequencing. Processing in the source paper ran as follows. TCRs in the repertoires were compared against a reference library of SARS-CoV-2-specific TCRs that had been generated with the MIRA antigen-specificity platform. Breadth meant the fraction of unique TCRs that were SARS-CoV-2-associated, whereas depth meant the fraction of total T cells that were SARS-CoV-2-associated. Each spike-specific TCR was assigned to its reactive spike region and to a CD4 or CD8 class using the MIRA data. Log10-transformed breadth and depth values were compared by one-way ANOVA with Sidak's multiple comparisons tests. TCRdb took over this immuneACCESS table, retaining in-frame rearrangements with V and J assigned. Such tables are incomplete; in checked studies, under half of the missing clones stem from an unresolved V gene, and the remainder is unexplained. That table supplies the V and J calls and clone size; D and trimming were determined from the DNA. This sample holds some 100,000 clones; roughly 86% were observed only once. Around 1.5% of the sample is in the top ten clones.

The time point label of this sample denotes: baseline before first vaccination. Vaccinee samples were obtained from the UK trials COV001 and COV002, which included a single-blind randomized controlled phase 2/3 trial of AZD1222 (ChAdOx1 nCoV-19) in healthy adults. For TCRbeta chain sequencing, PBMC samples were collected from trial participants at day 0 and at day 28 after the second dose. This TCR was sampled from an adult in good health. Sequenced material: peripheral blood, taken on day 0 of AZD1222 vaccination. Recombination linked TRBV7-9 to TRBJ1-2; the D gene cannot be named for sure. The base sequence is TGTGCCAGCAGCACCGTTGGGGAAGTTAACTATGGCTACACCTTC. It translates as CASSTVGEVNYGYTF.